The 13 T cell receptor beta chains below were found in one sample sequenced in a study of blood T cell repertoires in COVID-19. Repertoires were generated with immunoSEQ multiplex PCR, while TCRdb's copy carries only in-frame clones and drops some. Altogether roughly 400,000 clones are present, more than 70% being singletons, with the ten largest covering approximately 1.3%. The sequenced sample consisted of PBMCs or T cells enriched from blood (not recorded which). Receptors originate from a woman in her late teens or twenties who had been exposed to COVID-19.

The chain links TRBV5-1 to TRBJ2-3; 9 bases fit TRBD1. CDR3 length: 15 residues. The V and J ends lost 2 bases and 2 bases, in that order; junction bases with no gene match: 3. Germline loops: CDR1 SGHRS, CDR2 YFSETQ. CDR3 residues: CASSLDRGDTDTQYF. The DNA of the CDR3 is TGCGCCAGCAGCTTAGACAGGGGGGACACAGATACGCAGTATTTT. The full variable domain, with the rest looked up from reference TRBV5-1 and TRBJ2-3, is KAGVTQTPRYLIKTRGQQVTLSCSPISGHRSVSWYQQTPGQGLQFLFEYFSETQRNKGNFPGRFSGRQFSNSRSEMNVSTLELGDSALYLCASSLDRGDTDTQYFGPGTRLTVL.

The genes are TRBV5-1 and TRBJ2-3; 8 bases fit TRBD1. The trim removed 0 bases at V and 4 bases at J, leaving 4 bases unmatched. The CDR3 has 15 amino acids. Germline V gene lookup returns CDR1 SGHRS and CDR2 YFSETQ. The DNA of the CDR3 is TGCGCCAGCAGCTTGGGACAGGGGTTGGCAGATACGCAGTATTTT. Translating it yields CASSLGQGLADTQYF.

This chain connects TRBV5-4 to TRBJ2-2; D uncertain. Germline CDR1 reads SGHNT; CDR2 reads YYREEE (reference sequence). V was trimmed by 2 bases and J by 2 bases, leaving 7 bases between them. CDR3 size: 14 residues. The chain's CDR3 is CASSFFSNTGELFF. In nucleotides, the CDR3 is TGTGCCAGCAGCTTCTTTTCTAACACCGGGGAGCTGTTTTTT.

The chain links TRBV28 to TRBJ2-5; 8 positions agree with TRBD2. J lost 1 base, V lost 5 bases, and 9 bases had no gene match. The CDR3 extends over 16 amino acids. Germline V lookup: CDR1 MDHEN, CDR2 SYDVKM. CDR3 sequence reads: CASSPLGGGSQETQYF. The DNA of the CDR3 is TGTGCCAGCAGTCCCCTCGGCGGGGGGTCCCAAGAGACCCAGTACTTC.

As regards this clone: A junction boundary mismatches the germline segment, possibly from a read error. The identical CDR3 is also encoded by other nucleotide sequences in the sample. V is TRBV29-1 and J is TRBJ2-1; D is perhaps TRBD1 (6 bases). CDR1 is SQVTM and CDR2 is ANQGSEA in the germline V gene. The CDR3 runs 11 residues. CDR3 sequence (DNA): TGCAGCGTTGTAGGACAGAATGAACAGTTCTTC. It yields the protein CSVVGQNEQFF.

The CDR3 is CASSPGGASRKQYF. The CDR3 region has the DNA TGTGCCAGCAGTCCGGGCGGGGCGAGCCGCAAGCAGTACTTC. The gene calls are TRBV28 and TRBJ2-7, with a possible D match to TRBD2 (6 bases). Trimming left V 5 bases short and J 8 bases short, with 19 bases between. Germline-derived CDR1 and CDR2 are MDHEN and SYDVKM. CDR3 size: 14 residues. Looking up the rest from reference TRBV28 and TRBJ2-7 gives the full variable domain: DVKVTQSSRYLVKRTGEKVFLECVQDMDHENMFWYRQDPGLGLRLIYFSYDVKMKEKGDIPEGYSVSREKKERFSLILESASTNQTSMYLCASSPGGASRKQYFGPGTRLTVT.

DNA for the CDR3: TGTGCCAGCAACAACCACCGGACAGGGGCCTATAATTCACCCCTCCACTTT. Its protein is CASNNHRTGAYNSPLHF. The V and J genes are TRBV7-9 and TRBJ1-6; TRBD1 matches 9 bases. There are 17 residues in the CDR3. Germline V CDR1 and CDR2: SEHNR, FQNEAQ (reference sequence). V gave up 7 bases and J gave up 2 bases; unmatched junction bases: 9.

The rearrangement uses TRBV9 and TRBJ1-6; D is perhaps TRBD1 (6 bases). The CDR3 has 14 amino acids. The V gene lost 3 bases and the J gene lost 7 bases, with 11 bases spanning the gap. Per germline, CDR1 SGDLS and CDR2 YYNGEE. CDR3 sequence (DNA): TGTGCCAGCAGCGACAGGGTGGGCAATTCACCCCTCCACTTT. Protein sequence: CASSDRVGNSPLHF.

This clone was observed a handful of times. CDR3 DNA sequence: TGTGCCAGCAGCCCCGAGTTTGGCTCCTACGAGCAGTACTTC. Translating gives CASSPEFGSYEQYF. The chain joins TRBV7-6 to TRBJ2-7; D remains unclear. V was pared by 5 bases and J by 0 bases, with 11 bases between. The CDR3 spans 14 residues. In germline, CDR1 is SGHVS, CDR2 FNYEAQ.

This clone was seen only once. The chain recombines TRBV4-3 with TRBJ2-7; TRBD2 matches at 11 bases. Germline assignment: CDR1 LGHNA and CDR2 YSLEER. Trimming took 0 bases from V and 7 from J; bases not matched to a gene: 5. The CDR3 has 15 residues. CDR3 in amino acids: CASSQDRGLADEQYF. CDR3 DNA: TGCGCCAGCAGCCAAGACCGGGGACTAGCGGATGAGCAGTACTTC.

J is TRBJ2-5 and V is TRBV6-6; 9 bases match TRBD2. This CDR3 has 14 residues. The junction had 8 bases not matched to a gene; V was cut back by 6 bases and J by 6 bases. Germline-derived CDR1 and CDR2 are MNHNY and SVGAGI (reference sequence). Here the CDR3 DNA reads TGTGCCAGCAGACCGAATAGCGGGAGTCAGACCCAGTACTTC. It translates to CASRPNSGSQTQYF.

CDR3: CAISGRTSGRAAKDNEQFF. DNA of the CDR3: TGTGCCATCAGTGGAAGGACTAGCGGGAGGGCCGCTAAGGACAATGAGCAGTTCTTC. J is TRBJ2-1 and V is TRBV10-3; 15 positions agree with TRBD2. J lost 5 bases, V lost 4 bases, and 12 bases had no gene match. Per the germline V gene, CDR1 is ENHRY and CDR2 is SYGVKD. This CDR3 spans 19 amino acids.

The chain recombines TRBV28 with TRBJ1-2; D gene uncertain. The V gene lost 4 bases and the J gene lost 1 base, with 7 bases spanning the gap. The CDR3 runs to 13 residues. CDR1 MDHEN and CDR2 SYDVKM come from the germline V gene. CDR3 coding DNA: TGTGCCAGCAGTTCTGAGGGTAACTATGGCTACACCTTC. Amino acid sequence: CASSSEGNYGYTF.